One and the same sample provided the 24 T cell receptor beta chains below, sequenced in a study of OX40 agonist ivuxolimab in advanced cancers. The library was produced with the immunoSEQ multiplex PCR assay. TCRdb's version of the immuneACCESS table is confined to in-frame rearrangements and falls short of the full clone set. An unresolved V gene accounts for under half of the shortfall where checked; the remainder is of unknown origin. This sample lists about 26,000 clones; 76% were detected once. The ten largest make up about 14% of the sample. This specimen was CD4+ or CD8+ T cells sorted from blood, taken in a trial of the OX40 agonist ivuxolimab. The receptor set was obtained from an adult with an advanced solid tumor such as melanoma, head and neck, liver or kidney cancer.

This clone was counted a few times. J is TRBJ2-2 and V is TRBV7-9; D gene ambiguous. Looked up from germline, CDR1 is SEHNR and CDR2 is FQNEAQ (reference sequence). CDR3 length equals 13 residues. V was pared by 2 bases and J by 8 bases, with 9 bases between. DNA for the CDR3: TGTGCCAGCAGCTTATTAATAGAAGGGGAGCTGTTTTTT. Translated, it gives CASSLLIEGELFF.

V gene TRBV12-5 combines with J gene TRBJ2-7; no definite D call. The CDR3 contains 13 residues. The germline V and J ends were trimmed by 0 bases and 0 bases, with 3 bases remaining between them. Germline CDR1 LGHNT, CDR2 FRNRAP. The CDR3 DNA is TGTGCTAGTGGTTTGGTCAGCTCCTACGAGCAGTACTTC. This translates into CASGLVSSYEQYF.

This chain connects TRBV27 to TRBJ2-3; the match to TRBD1 covers 7 bases. Looked up from germline, CDR1 is MNHEY and CDR2 is SMNVEV (reference sequence). The trim removed 5 bases at V and 3 bases at J, leaving 11 bases unmatched. The CDR3 is 16 residues long. CDR3 sequence (DNA): TGTGCCAGCAGTAAGAAGACAGGGTTAAAGACAGATACGCAGTATTTT. Protein sequence: CASSKKTGLKTDTQYF.

This clone showed up just a few times. The J gene is TRBJ2-7, the V gene TRBV2; TRBD2 matches at 12 bases. The CDR3 has 16 amino acids. V trimming: 4 bases; J trimming: 2 bases; junction bases outside the gene matches: 6. Germline-derived CDR1 and CDR2 are SNHLY and FYNNEI. CDR3 residues: CASSAIASGGAYEQYF. The CDR3 DNA reads as TGTGCCAGCAGTGCCATTGCTAGCGGGGGGGCCTACGAGCAGTACTTC.

The CDR3 DNA reads TGTGCCAGCAGCTCCCTAATGACAGTAATCCCTGGTGGAAACACCATATATTTT. This sequence encodes CASSSLMTVIPGGNTIYF. The chain uses TRBV5-6 and TRBJ1-3, with D perhaps TRBD1 (5 bases). There are 18 residues in the CDR3. Germline loops: CDR1 SGHDT, CDR2 YYEEEE. Trimming left V 3 bases short and J 3 bases short, with 22 bases between.

In its sample, this clone was seen a few times. V usage is TRBV9 and J usage is TRBJ1-1, with TRBD1 identical over 7 bases. Germline V gene sequence: CDR1 SGDLS, CDR2 YYNGEE. After removal of 0 bases from V and 4 bases from J, the junction contained 6 bases not matched to a gene. CDR3 length: 15 amino acids. CDR3 DNA sequence: TGTGCCAGCAGCGTAGAGAGGGGGCGAAGCACTGAAGCTTTCTTT. It is translated as CASSVERGRSTEAFF.

This clone was observed a single time. The chain carries TRBV5-5 and TRBJ2-3; TRBD2 matches 10 bases. Germline assignment: CDR1 SGHKS and CDR2 YYEKEE (reference sequence). This CDR3 comprises 17 residues. Losses at the gene ends were 1 base for V and 2 bases for J; bases not matched to a gene: 7. CDR3 residues: CASSLWVAGGLTDTQYF. As DNA, the CDR3 is TGTGCCAGCAGCTTGTGGGTAGCGGGGGGCCTCACAGATACGCAGTATTTT.

The chain has TRBV27 and TRBJ2-7; 7 bases fit TRBD1. With 6 bases clipped from V and 3 bases from J, the junction kept 5 bases outside the gene matches. Germline CDR1 and CDR2: MNHEY and SMNVEV (reference sequence). The CDR3 has 13 residues. CDR3 sequence: CASRPQGIYEQYF. In DNA form, the CDR3 reads TGTGCCAGCAGGCCACAGGGGATCTACGAGCAGTACTTC.

This clone appeared a single time. J is TRBJ1-2 and V is TRBV5-6; unclear D gene. Trimming left V 4 bases short and J 0 bases short, with 13 bases between. The CDR3 length is 15 residues. Looked up from germline, CDR1 is SGHDT and CDR2 is YYEEEE. As DNA, the CDR3 is TGTGCCAGCAGCCCAGAGGTTTGGGCTAACTATGGCTACACCTTC. Residues: CASSPEVWANYGYTF. Full variable domain (remainder filled in from reference TRBV5-6 and TRBJ1-2): DAGVTQSPTHLIKTRGQQVTLRCSPKSGHDTVSWYQQALGQGPQFIFQYYEEEERQRGNFPDRFSGHQFPNYSSELNVNALLLGDSALYLCASSPEVWANYGYTFGSGTRLTVV.

V usage is TRBV18 and J usage is TRBJ2-2; D might be TRBD2 (5 bases). The V gene's germline CDR1 is KGHSH and CDR2 LQKENI. CDR3 length: 15 amino acids. The V end lost 3 bases, the J end lost 6 bases, and 14 bases lay between the germline ends. The CDR3 DNA follows: TGTGCCAGCTCACCGAGGGAAACGCAGGCCGGGGAGCTGTTTTTT. This gives the protein CASSPRETQAGELFF.

By share of the sample, this clone is medium-sized (0.01 to 0.1%). The rearrangement joins TRBV18 to TRBJ2-7; D may correspond to TRBD1 or TRBD2 (5 bases each). The CDR3 length is 13 residues. Trimming stripped 5 bases from V and 5 bases from J, with 13 bases between. Germline loops: CDR1 KGHSH, CDR2 LQKENI. CDR3 nucleotide sequence: TGTGCCAGCTCATTTCGGGACCCGGACGAGCAGTACTTC. Amino acid sequence: CASSFRDPDEQYF.

This clone appeared a few times. J is TRBJ2-7 and V is TRBV19; no definite D call. The CDR3 consists of 16 residues. Trimming removed 0 bases from V and 3 bases from J, with 15 bases in between. The V gene's germline CDR1 is LNHDA and CDR2 SQIVND (reference sequence). The CDR3 here is CASSIDHNTGSYEQYF. In DNA, the CDR3 is TGTGCCAGTAGTATAGATCATAATACCGGAAGCTACGAGCAGTACTTC.

The rearrangement links TRBV19 to TRBJ1-5; D gene uncertain. The ends were cut back, 6 bases at V and 1 base at J, with 13 bases in the middle. Looked up from germline, CDR1 is LNHDA and CDR2 is SQIVND (reference sequence). The CDR3 is made up of 15 amino acids. CDR3 DNA sequence: TGTGCCAGTAGATTGCCCGGGGTAAGCAATCAGCCCCAGCATTTT. Translating gives CASRLPGVSNQPQHF.

This clone was seen just once. This chain uses TRBV6-5 with TRBJ1-1; TRBD1 matches at 8 bases. CDR1 and CDR2 (germline): MNHEY, SVGAGI. The junction had 4 bases not matched to a gene; V was cut back by 6 bases and J by 1 base. The CDR3 runs 14 residues. This chain's CDR3 is CASRAGTGNTEAFF. The CDR3 nucleotides read TGTGCCAGCAGGGCCGGGACAGGGAACACTGAAGCTTTCTTT.

This chain joins TRBV7-6 and TRBJ1-2; tentative D call: TRBD1 (5 bases). The CDR3 contains 14 residues. The germline gives CDR1 SGHVS, CDR2 FNYEAQ. The germline V and J ends were trimmed by 4 bases and 5 bases, with 14 bases remaining between them. CDR3 sequence (DNA): TGTGCCAGCAGCTCCGCGGGGGGAGCGTATGGCTACACCTTC. Translating gives CASSSAGGAYGYTF.

V and J are TRBV9 and TRBJ2-2; the D gene is possibly TRBD1 (6 bases). CDR1 is SGDLS, CDR2 YYNGEE, per germline. CDR3 size: 15 residues. Trimming cost V 4 bases and J 0 bases, with 10 bases left between them. CDR3 DNA sequence: TGTGCCAGCAGCCCACAGGGATCGAACACCGGGGAGCTGTTTTTT. This codes for CASSPQGSNTGELFF.

The rearrangement links TRBV2 to TRBJ2-4, with D tentatively TRBD2 (6 bases). The germline gives CDR1 SNHLY, CDR2 FYNNEI. This CDR3 has 14 amino acids. Trimming left V 4 bases short and J 5 bases short, with 12 bases between. The CDR3 is CASSARTTQNIQYF. DNA of the CDR3: TGTGCCAGCAGTGCTCGGACTACACAAAACATTCAGTACTTC.

The J gene is TRBJ1-3, the V gene TRBV6-5, with D uncertain. The germline gives CDR1 MNHEY, CDR2 SVGAGI. V lost 9 bases to trimming and J lost 0 bases, with 15 bases between them. The CDR3 covers 15 residues. This chain's CDR3 is CASLLDASSGNTIYF. The CDR3 DNA reads TGTGCCAGTTTACTTGATGCCTCCTCTGGAAACACCATATATTTT.

This clone came up a few times. The chain links TRBV12-5 to TRBJ1-1; no definite D call. There are 11 residues in the CDR3. Germline V CDR1 and CDR2: LGHNT, FRNRAP. V dropped 2 bases and J dropped 8 bases, with 6 bases sitting between them. CDR3 region: CASGLWQEAFF. For the CDR3, the DNA is TGTGCTAGTGGTTTGTGGCAGGAAGCTTTCTTT. The variable domain in full, with the rest retrieved from reference TRBV12-5 and TRBJ1-1, is DARVTQTPRHKVTEMGQEVTMRCQPILGHNTVFWYRQTMMQGLELLAYFRNRAPLDDSGMPKDRFSAEMPDATLATLKIQPSEPRDSAVYFCASGLWQEAFFGQGTRLTVV.

The chain is built from TRBV7-9 and TRBJ1-4; 9 nucleotides match TRBD1. V shed 0 bases, J shed 10 bases, and the junction held 6 bases outside the gene matches. Germline V gene lookup returns CDR1 SEHNR and CDR2 FQNEAQ (reference sequence). There are 15 residues in the CDR3. The CDR3 DNA sequence: TGTGCCAGCAGCTTAGCGGGACAGGGAATCCCAAAACTGTTTTTT. This codes for CASSLAGQGIPKLFF.

The chain links TRBV4-3 to TRBJ2-7, with 9 bases matching TRBD1. V was clipped by 0 bases and J by 3 bases; unmatched bases: 9. This CDR3 has 17 amino acids. Germline V CDR1 and CDR2: LGHNA, YSLEER. Written as DNA, the CDR3 is TGCGCCAGCAGCCAAGAACCGGGACAGGGAGGTTTCTACGAGCAGTACTTC. Its translation: CASSQEPGQGGFYEQYF.

The rearrangement links TRBV10-3 to TRBJ2-5; either TRBD1 or TRBD2 may supply D (5 bases each). The DNA end is more similar to TRBJ2-7, so the J call may be wrong. The CDR3 covers 14 residues. In germline, CDR1 is ENHRY, CDR2 SYGVKD. DNA for the CDR3: TGTGCCACCACTCCGGGACGGTACTCCTACGAGCAGTACTTC. It is translated as CATTPGRYSYEQYF.

V usage is TRBV7-3 and J usage is TRBJ1-6, with 9 bases matching TRBD1. Trimming took 5 bases from V and 3 from J; bases not matched to a gene: 2. Germline CDR1 and CDR2: SGHTA and FQGTGA. The CDR3 is 15 amino acids. The CDR3 bases are TGTGCCAGCAGCCCGACAGGGGGCTATAATTCACCCCTCCACTTT. It encodes CASSPTGGYNSPLHF. Full variable domain (remainder filled in from reference TRBV7-3 and TRBJ1-6): GAGVSQTPSNKVTEKGKYVELRCDPISGHTALYWYRQSLGQGPEFLIYFQGTGAADDSGLPNDRFFAVRPEGSVSTLKIQRTERGDSAVYLCASSPTGGYNSPLHFGNGTRLTVT.

This chain uses TRBV27 with TRBJ1-1; 7 bases are a match to TRBD1. There are 13 residues in the CDR3. V lost 5 bases, J lost 4 bases, and 4 bases stayed unmatched. Germline CDR1 and CDR2: MNHEY and SMNVEV (reference sequence). CDR3 in amino acids: CASSKNRGTEAFF. DNA for the CDR3: TGTGCCAGCAGTAAAAACAGGGGCACTGAAGCTTTCTTT.